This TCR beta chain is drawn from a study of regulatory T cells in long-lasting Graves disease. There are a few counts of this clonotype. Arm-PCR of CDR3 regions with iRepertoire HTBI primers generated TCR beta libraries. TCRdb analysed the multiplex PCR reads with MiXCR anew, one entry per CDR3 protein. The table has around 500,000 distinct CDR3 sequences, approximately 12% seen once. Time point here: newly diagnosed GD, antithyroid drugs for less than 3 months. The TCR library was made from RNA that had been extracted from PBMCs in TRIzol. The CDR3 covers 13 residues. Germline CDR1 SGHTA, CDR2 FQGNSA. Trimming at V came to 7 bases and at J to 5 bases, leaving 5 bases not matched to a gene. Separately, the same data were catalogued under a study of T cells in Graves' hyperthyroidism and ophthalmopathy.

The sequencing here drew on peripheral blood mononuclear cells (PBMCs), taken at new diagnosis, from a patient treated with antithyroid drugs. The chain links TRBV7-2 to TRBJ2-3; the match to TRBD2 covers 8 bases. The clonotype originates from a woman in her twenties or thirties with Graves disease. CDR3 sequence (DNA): TGTGCCAGCAATGTGCTAGCGGGAGATACGCAGTATTTT. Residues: CASNVLAGDTQYF. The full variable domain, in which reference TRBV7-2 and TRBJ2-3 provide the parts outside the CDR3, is GAGVSQSPSNKVTEKGKDVELRCDPISGHTALYWYRQSLGQGLEFLIYFQGNSAPDKSGLPSDRFSAERTGGSVSTLTIQRTQQEDSAVYLCASNVLAGDTQYFGPGTRLTVL.